This T cell receptor (beta chain) is drawn from a study of Tregs in tolerant kidney transplant recipients. This CDR3 spans 12 amino acids. From germline, CDR1 is MNHEY and CDR2 SVGAGI. V dropped 9 bases and J dropped 3 bases, with 9 bases sitting between them. Clones were read by immunoSEQ multiplex PCR, and TCRdb kept only the in-frame ones, dropping some. The table shows 100,000 to 150,000 clones, with around nine tenths occurring only once. The sample taken for sequencing was CD4+ T cells from blood. V gene TRBV6-5 combines with J gene TRBJ1-5; tentative D call: TRBD1 (5 bases). This TCR derives from a human donor in good health. The CDR3 DNA is TGTGCCAGTGGGACTTCCAATCAGCCCCAGCATTTT. Translated, it gives CASGTSNQPQHF.